Sequencing of this T cell receptor beta chain was carried out in a study of cytomegalovirus exposure and HLA in healthy donors (dated by TCRdb to between 2016 and 2019). A note on the overall study: An earlier analysis of roughly 500 of the donors reported approximately 300 Gb of sequence data and some 120 million unique TCR beta sequences from about 200 million T cells. A separate validation cohort of 90 to 150 different subjects was used in addition to the 666-subject first cohort. The genetic ancestry cluster associated with self-reported Caucasian donors included about 84% of the roughly 400 genotyped donors. Among some 400 genotyped donors of the cohort, an average of approximately 220,000 unique TCR beta nucleotide sequences was sequenced per donor, of which about 19% were non-productive. The number of donors typed differed by locus, with roughly 620-640 for A, B, C, DRB1 and DQB1, 522 for DQA1, over 600 for DPA1, and roughly 450 for DPB1. The aim of the study was to test whether cataloging public T cell receptors could identify signatures of past pathogen exposure. All discovery cohort repertoires had been generated on a single sequencing platform. The study used immunosequencing to profile the T cell repertoires of about 670 subjects and linked those repertoires to cytomegalovirus serostatus. Because of strong linkage in the cohort, roughly five DR-DQ haplotypes were treated as single units for association and clustering. The later analysis used no new phenotypic data to find candidate immune exposures, relying instead on TCR beta sequences and their occurrence across donors. An earlier analysis of approximately 580 of the donors used high-throughput TCR beta sequencing to judge whether each TCR beta V gene segment behaved as functional or pseudogenic. Donor age, sex, ethnicity and CMV serostatus were collected together with the repertoire data. To predict cytomegalovirus infection status, the study brought together high-throughput TCR immunosequencing, statistical association of individual TCRs with disease status, and machine learning. To study patterns of TCR occurrence, a later analysis re-analyzed previously published TCR beta repertoires from under 750 donors and added high-resolution HLA genotyping. HLA typing covered class I and class II loci at four-digit resolution. A later genetic analysis took genome-wide SNP genotypes for about 55% of the 666 donors and used that subset as a discovery cohort. Roughly 310 gigabases of sequencing data and 78 million or so unique TCR sequences were included in an early release covering around 600 HLA-typed donors. Here is what the overall study found, with its caveats: Because counts were too low, approximately 15 rarely observed V segments, including chromosome 9 orphons, were excluded from the earlier analysis of 500 to 700 of the donors. A further reported finding was that TCR beta sequences accurately predicted the HLA-A and HLA-B alleles for most subjects in the first cohort. Most TCR sequences were seen in very few donors, while some public TCRs were found in many individuals. The only immune exposure information available for the cohort was CMV serostatus. A cluster of highly shared sequence variants was judged likely to be a technical artifact of the sequencing pipeline. Strong co-occurrence of HLA alleles, especially DR and DQ, made assigning TCR associations to individual alleles difficult. Sequencing depth was assumed to be roughly uniform across donors in the presence/absence analyses, though that assumption may not hold. Because HLA typing was unavailable for some donors at each locus, only the typed subset was used in association tests. In a later genetic analysis, a missense DCLRE1C variant was associated with V-gene and J-gene trimming of TCR beta chains, and the association was replicated in an independent cohort. A later analysis associated roughly 17,000 TCR beta sequences with specific HLA alleles at a false discovery rate of 0.05. A later analysis reported that several top co-occurrence clusters appeared linked to parvovirus B19, influenza, CMV and Epstein-Barr virus. Most CMV-associated TCR beta chains appeared to be HLA-restricted in a later analysis, and the HLA associations seemed to be driven largely by CMV exposure. In a later analysis, HLA-associated TCR beta chains showed more clonal expansion and lower generation probabilities than non-associated chains that were equally common. The study gave a list of 150 to 200 TCR beta chains associated with cytomegalovirus. The cohort was sequenced for TCR beta chains only, and without alpha or paired-chain data the features that could be detected were limited. Correlated functional status among segregating V segments might reflect linkage disequilibrium, but an unknown experimental factor could not be ruled out. In vitro tests confirmed that a few of the cytomegalovirus-associated TCR beta chains recognize cytomegalovirus antigens. In both the original and validation cohorts, the classifier was reported to diagnose cytomegalovirus status with high specificity and sensitivity. Broadly in line with IMGT annotations, most TCR beta V segments showed up in productive rearrangements about 90% or about 30% of the time in an earlier analysis of 450 to 750 of the donors. In a later analysis, the rate of TCR association differed among HLA loci, with DRB1 alleles having the most associated TCRs and HLA-C alleles having the fewest. In a later genetic analysis, fewer N-insertions in productive TCRs were reported among donors in an Asian-associated ancestry cluster than the roughly 640-donor mean. According to the authors, the approach could potentially be generalized to other disease states and immunological phenotypes.

The cohort was made up of 500 to 800 healthy bone marrow donors. At the time of sampling, all cohort members were nominally healthy, though unrecorded immune exposures were likely present. The donor was CMV seronegative and belonged to the group of 350 or so seronegative cohort members. Every donor gave a peripheral blood sample, and the peripheral blood mononuclear cells from that sample were used for TCR beta sequencing. The Qiagen DNeasy Blood Extraction Kit was used to extract genomic DNA from the blood cell samples. Libraries were made using the immunoSEQ multiplex PCR assay. For the multiplex PCR, a mixture combining 60 forward primers for TCR Vbeta segments and 13 reverse primers for TCR Jbeta segments was used. Amplification of the CDR3 region of rearranged TCR beta genes was performed with a multiplex PCR assay on genomic DNA. The amplified TCR beta libraries were sequenced on the Illumina HiSeq System as 87-base-pair reads. Per the source publication's procedure: In a later analysis, approximately 74 million unique TCR beta chains were counted across the 650 to 750 repertoires, and about 9.9 million of these chains were shared by at least two donors. A nearest-neighbor algorithm error-corrected the raw reads and collapsed the reads into unique sequences, merging closely related sequences to remove PCR and sequencing errors. CDR3 sequences were aligned to IMGT reference sequences to assign V, D and J gene segments. For a sequence to be retained, a match of at least six nucleotides to both a V gene segment and a J gene segment was required. Rearrangements were classified as productive when the CDR3 lacked stop codons and remained in frame with V and J, and all other rearrangements were classified as non-productive. Following IMGT convention, CDR3 was defined as the stretch from the second conserved V-encoded cysteine to the conserved J-encoded phenylalanine. Sequences without an unambiguous match to a single V gene segment were excluded from the earlier analysis of 450 to 750 of the donors. In an earlier analysis of a few hundred of the donors, V segments were called functional above 56.7% productive rearrangements and were called segregating when the between-donor standard deviation exceeded 5%. A statistical classification framework was developed to diagnose cytomegalovirus status using the catalog of TCR beta chain sequences. V and J gene assignment, in a later analysis, came from comparing TCR nucleotide sequences with IMGT/GENE-DB human TR gene sequences. The TCRdist pipeline was used in a later analysis to assign CDR3 sequences and most-parsimonious VDJ recombination scenarios. A later analysis defined each TCR beta chain by its CDR3 amino acid sequence plus V-gene family, and excluded reads lacking a unique V-gene family. As a way to deal with suspected cross-contamination and a sequencing artifact, a later analysis dropped approximately 570 nucleotide sequences that were highly shared and had low generation probability. For each public chain, a later analysis derived a clonal expansion index from normalized ranks of inferred template counts within each repertoire. In a later analysis, generation probabilities were computed with a VDJ recombination model fitted to out-of-frame rearrangements, and the resulting probabilities were checked against IGoR. In a later analysis, TCR-TCR, TCR-HLA and TCR-CMV co-occurrence was scored with hypergeometric tests, and a repertoire-size bias correction was applied to TCR pairs. False discovery rates were estimated in a later analysis by permuting HLA or CMV assignments 20 times. A later analysis grouped co-occurring TCRs with DBSCAN, adding TCRdist sequence similarity when clustering within HLA-allele-positive subsets. For co-occurrence clustering, repertoires with fewer than 30,000 or more than 120,000 public chains were excluded, along with about five repertoires with anomalous nucleotide sharing. In its TCRdb copy, this immuneACCESS table keeps in-frame sequences only and misses some clones. Where compared with another copy, unresolved V genes explain less than half of these, and the others have no known cause. That table gives V, J and clone size, and the DNA gave D and trimming. This sample gives around 140,000 clones in total; about 66% of them show up just once. About 1.8% of the sample is in the top ten clones.

Of note for this clone: Its target antigen remains unknown. It has no much larger one-base neighbor in the sample; base qualities were not kept.

This clonotype was sampled from a male donor in good health and CMV-seronegative. Sequenced input: PBMCs.

The CDR3 sequence is CASSLVADTQYF. The nucleotide sequence reads as follows: TGTGCCAGCAGCTTGGTCGCGGATACGCAGTATTTT. Here the chain combines TRBV7-3 and TRBJ2-3; too little of a D gene remains to name it. CDR1 SGHTA and CDR2 FQGTGA are derived from the germline V gene. Its CDR3 holds 12 amino acids, cysteine through phenylalanine. The sequence is cut down to CDR3 DNA, 36 bases in frame from base 1. Trimming removed 3 bases from V and 6 bases from J, leaving 7 bases between the germline ends.